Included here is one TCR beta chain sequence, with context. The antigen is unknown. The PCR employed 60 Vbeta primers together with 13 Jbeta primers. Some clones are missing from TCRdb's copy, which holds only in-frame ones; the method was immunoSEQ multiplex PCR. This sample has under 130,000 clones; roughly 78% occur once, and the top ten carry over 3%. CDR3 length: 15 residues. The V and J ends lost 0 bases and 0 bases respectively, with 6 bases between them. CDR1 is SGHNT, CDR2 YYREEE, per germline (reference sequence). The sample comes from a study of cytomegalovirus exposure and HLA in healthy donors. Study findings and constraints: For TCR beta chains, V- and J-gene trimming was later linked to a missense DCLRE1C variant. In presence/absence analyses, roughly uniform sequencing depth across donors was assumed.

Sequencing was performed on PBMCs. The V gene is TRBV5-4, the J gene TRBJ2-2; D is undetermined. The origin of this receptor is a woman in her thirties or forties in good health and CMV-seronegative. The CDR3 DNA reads TGTGCCAGCAGCTTGGTAACAGCGAACACCGGGGAGCTGTTTTTT. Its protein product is CASSLVTANTGELFF.